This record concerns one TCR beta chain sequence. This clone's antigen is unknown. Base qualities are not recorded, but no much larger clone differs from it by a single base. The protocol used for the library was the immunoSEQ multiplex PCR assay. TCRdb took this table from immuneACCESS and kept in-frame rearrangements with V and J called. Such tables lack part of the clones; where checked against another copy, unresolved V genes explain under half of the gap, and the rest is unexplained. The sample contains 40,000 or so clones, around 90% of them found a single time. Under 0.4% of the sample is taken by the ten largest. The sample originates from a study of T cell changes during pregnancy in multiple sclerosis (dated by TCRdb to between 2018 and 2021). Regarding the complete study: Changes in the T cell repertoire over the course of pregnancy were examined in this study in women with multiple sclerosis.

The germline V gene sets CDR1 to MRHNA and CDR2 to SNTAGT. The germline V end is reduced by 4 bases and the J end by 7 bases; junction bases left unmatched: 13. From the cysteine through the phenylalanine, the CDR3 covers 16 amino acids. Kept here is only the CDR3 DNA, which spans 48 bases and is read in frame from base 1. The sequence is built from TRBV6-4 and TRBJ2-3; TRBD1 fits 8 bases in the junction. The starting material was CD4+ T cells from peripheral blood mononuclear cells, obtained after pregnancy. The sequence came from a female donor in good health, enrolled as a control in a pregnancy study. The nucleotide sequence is TGTGCCAGCAGTGTCGATCCGACAGGGGCGAAAAATACGCAGTATTTT. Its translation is CASSVDPTGAKNTQYF.